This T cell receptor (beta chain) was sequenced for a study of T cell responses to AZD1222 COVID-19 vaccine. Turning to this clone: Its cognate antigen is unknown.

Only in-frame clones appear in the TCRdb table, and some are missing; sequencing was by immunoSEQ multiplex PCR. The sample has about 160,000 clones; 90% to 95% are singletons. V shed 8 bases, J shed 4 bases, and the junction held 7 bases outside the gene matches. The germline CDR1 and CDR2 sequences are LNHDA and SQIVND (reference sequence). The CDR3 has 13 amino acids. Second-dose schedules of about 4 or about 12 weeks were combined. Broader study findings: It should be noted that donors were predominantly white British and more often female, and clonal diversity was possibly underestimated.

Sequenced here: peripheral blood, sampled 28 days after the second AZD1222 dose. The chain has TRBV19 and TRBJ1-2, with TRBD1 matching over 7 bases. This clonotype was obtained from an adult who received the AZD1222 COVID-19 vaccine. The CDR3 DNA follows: TGTGCCAGTCTCAGGGGGTTCGGCTATGGCTACACCTTC. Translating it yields CASLRGFGYGYTF.